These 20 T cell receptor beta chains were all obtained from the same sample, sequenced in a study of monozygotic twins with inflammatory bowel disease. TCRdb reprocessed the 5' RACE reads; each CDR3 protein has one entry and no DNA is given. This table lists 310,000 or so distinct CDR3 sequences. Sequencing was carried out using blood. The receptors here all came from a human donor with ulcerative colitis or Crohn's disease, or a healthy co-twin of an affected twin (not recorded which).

The CDR3 protein is CASSFGTPPNEQFF. The rearrangement links TRBV5-1 to TRBJ2-1; TCRdb designates TRBD1, a call that cannot be tested without DNA. The germline V gene encodes CDR1 SGHRS and CDR2 YFSETQ. The CDR3 sequence is 14 residues long.

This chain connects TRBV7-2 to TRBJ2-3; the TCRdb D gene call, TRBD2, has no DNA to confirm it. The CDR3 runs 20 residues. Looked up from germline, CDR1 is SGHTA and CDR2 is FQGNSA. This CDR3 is CASSLGPPTSGRRGTDTQYF. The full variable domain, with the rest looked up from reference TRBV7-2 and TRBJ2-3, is GAGVSQSPSNKVTEKGKDVELRCDPISGHTALYWYRQSLGQGLEFLIYFQGNSAPDKSGLPSDRFSAERTGGSVSTLTIQRTQQEDSAVYLCASSLGPPTSGRRGTDTQYFGPGTRLTVL.

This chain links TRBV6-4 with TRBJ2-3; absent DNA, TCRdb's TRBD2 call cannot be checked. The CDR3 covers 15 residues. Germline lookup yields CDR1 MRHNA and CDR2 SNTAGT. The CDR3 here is CASRAQAGSTDTQYF.

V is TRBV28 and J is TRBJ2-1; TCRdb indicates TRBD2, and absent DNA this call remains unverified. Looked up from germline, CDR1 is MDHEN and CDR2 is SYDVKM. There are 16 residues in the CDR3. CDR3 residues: CASSLLLAGSGNEQFF.

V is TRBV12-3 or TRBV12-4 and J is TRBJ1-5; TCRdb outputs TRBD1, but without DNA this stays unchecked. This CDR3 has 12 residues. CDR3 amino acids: CASSLAQGPQHF.

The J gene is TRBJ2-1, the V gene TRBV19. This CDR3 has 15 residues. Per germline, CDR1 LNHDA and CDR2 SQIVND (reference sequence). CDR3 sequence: CASSIAGTTYNEQFF.

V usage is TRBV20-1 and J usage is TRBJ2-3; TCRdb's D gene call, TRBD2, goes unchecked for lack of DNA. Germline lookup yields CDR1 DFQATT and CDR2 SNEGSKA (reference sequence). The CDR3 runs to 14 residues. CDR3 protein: CSASLAGPTDTQYF.

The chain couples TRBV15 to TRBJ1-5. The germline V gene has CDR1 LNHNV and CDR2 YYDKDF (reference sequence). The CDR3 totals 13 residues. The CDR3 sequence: CATSRDVTEPQHF.

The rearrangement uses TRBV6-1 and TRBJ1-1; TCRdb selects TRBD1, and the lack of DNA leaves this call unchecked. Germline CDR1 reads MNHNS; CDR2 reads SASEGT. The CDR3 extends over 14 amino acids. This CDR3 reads CASSIGQGNTEAFF.

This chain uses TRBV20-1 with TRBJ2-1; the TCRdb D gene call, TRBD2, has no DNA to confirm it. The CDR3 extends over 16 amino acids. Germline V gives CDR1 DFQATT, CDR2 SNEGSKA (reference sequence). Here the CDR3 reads CSARPLREAPLDEQFF.

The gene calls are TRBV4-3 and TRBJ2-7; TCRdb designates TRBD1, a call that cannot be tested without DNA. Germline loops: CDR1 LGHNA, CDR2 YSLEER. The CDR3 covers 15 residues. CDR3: CASSQNRARVGEQYF.

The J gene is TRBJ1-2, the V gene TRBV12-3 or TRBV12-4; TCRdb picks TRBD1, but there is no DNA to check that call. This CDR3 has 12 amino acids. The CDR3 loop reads CASSYRENGYTF.

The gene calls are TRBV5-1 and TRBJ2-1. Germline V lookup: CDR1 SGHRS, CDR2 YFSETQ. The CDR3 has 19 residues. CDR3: CASSLKLGQDPYSYNEQFF.

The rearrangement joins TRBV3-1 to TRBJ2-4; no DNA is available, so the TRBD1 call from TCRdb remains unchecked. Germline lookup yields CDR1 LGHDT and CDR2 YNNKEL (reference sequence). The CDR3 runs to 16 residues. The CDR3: CASSQSAQGGKNIQYF.

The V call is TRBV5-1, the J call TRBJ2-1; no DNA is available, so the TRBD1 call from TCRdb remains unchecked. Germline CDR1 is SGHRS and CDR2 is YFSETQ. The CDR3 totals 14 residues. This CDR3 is CASSSGQGLDEQFF.

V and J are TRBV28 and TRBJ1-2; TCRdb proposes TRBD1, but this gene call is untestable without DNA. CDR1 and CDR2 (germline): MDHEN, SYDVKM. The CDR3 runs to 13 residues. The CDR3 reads CASRMDRGLGYTF.

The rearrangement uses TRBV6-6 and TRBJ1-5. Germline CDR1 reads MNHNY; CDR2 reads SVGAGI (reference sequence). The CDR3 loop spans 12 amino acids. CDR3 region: CASRPFSQPQHF.

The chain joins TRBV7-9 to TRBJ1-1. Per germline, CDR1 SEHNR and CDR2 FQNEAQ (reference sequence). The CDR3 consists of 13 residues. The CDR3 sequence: CASSLEGLGKAFF.

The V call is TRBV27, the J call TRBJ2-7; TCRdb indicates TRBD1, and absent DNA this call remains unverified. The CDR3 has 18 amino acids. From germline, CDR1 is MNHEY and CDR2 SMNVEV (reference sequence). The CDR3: CASSLSNRGQAASYEQYF.

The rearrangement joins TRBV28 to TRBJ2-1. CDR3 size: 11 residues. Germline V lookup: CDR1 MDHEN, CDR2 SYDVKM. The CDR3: CASSFTHEQFF.